This TCR beta chain was identified in a study of identifying expanded T cells in peripheral blood. During the collection period, no donor immune events like infections were recorded. Study results and limitations: Over around two and four weeks, about 17 and 20 clones changed, versus around 1.3 between replicates. Variance in clone template counts between approximately 2-week samples significantly increased with total template count across all healthy donors.

This clone was seen only a few times. Its antigen is as yet unknown. Trimming pared 6 bases from V and 1 base from J, leaving 12 bases between. Germline V lookup: CDR1 LNHDA, CDR2 SQIVND (reference sequence). This CDR3 is 14 amino acids long. Data came from immunoSEQ multiplex PCR; TCRdb stores just in-frame clones and leaves some out. Of 60,000 to 80,000 clones detected, about 90% appear once; the ten largest clones hold around 3%. Sample: blood. This rearrangement joins TRBV19 to TRBJ1-1, with D unclear. The sequence derives from a person between 18 and 75 years old in good health. This chain's CDR3 is CASSRRTPNTEAFF. The DNA of the CDR3 is TGTGCCAGTAGCAGACGGACCCCGAACACTGAAGCTTTCTTT.